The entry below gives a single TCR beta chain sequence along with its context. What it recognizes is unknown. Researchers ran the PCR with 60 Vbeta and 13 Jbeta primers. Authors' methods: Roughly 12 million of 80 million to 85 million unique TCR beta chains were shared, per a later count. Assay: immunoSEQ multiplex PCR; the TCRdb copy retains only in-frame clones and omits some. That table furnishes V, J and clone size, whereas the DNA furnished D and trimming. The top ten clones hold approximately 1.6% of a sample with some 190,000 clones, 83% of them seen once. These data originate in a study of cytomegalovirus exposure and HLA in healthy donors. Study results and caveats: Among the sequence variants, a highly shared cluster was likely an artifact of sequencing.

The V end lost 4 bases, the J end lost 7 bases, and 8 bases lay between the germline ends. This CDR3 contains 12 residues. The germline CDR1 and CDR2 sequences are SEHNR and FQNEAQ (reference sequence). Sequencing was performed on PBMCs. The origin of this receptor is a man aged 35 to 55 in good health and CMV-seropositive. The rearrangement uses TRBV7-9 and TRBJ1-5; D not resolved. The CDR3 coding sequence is TGTGCCAGCAGCTGGGAGGAACAGCCCCAGCATTTT. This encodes CASSWEEQPQHF.